The clone carrying this T cell receptor (beta chain) was observed many times. Germline CDR1 is SEHNR and CDR2 is FQNEAQ (reference sequence). V was pared by 5 bases and J by 7 bases, with 15 bases between. CDR3 length equals 13 residues. The data were obtained in a study of early T cells in non-severe SARS-CoV-2 infection. Study background: With bulk RNA from unsorted whole blood as input, sequencing yielded unpaired chains.

TCRdb ran MiXCR on the 5' RACE reads and lists one entry per CDR3 protein. The repertoire includes fewer than 80,000 distinct CDR3 sequences, roughly a tenth of them detected once, and 5.9% sits in the top ten. The sequence came from an adult who was a healthcare worker with PCR-confirmed SARS-CoV-2 infection or an uninfected control (not recorded which). The sequenced sample consisted of whole blood. The chain combines TRBV7-9 with TRBJ2-7; a weak D match, TRBD1 (5 bases). Here the CDR3 reads CASSRVAGMEQYF. As DNA, the CDR3 is TGTGCCAGCAGCCGGGTAGCAGGGATGGAGCAGTACTTC.